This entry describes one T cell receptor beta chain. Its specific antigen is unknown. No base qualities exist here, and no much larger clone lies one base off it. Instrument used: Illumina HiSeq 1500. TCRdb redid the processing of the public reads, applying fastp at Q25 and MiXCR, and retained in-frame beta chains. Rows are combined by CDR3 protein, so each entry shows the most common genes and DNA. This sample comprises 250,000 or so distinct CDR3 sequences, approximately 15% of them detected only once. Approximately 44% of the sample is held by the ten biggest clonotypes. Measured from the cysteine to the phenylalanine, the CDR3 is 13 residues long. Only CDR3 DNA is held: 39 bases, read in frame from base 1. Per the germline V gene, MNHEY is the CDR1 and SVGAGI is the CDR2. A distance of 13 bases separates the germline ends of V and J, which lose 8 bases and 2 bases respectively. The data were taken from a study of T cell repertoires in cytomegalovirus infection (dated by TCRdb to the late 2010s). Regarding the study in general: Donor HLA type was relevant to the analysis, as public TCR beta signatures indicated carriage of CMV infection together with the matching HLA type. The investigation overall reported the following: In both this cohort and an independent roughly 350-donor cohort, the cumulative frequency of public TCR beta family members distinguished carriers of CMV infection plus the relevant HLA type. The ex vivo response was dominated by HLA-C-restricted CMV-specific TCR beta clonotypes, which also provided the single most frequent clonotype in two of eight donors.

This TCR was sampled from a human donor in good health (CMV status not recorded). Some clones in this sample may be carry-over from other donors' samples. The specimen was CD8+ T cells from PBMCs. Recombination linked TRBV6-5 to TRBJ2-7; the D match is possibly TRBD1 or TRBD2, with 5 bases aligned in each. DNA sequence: TGTGCCAGCGGGGACGGATTCGCCTACGAGCAGTACTTC. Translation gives CASGDGFAYEQYF.